The T cell receptor beta chain under discussion was sequenced for a study of a mutant IDH1 vaccine in newly diagnosed glioma. Time point of the sample: week 5, during vaccination. Mutant IDH1 20-mer peptide, at 300 ug, made up each vaccine dose, with topical imiquimod. The CDR3 has 16 amino acids. J gave up 4 bases and V 5 bases, and 13 bases lay outside the gene matches. The germline gives CDR1 SGHTA, CDR2 FQGNSA. Assay used: immunoSEQ multiplex PCR; TCRdb lists only in-frame clones, some missing. This repertoire shows tens of thousands of clones, about 80% found once; its top ten account for 3% to 4%. As to this clone: What it binds is unknown.

Study-wide findings and caveats: Vaccine-induced immune responses occurred in over 80% of patients.

The J gene is TRBJ1-2, the V gene TRBV7-2; 7 positions agree with TRBD1. Sample: PBMCs, taken from a glioma patient whose treatment included an IDH1 peptide vaccine. This TCR was sampled from a man in his thirties or forties with glioma. This chain's CDR3 is CASSRSRQGSGYGYTF. The DNA for the CDR3 is TGTGCCAGCAGCCGATCGAGACAGGGTAGTGGCTATGGCTACACCTTC.